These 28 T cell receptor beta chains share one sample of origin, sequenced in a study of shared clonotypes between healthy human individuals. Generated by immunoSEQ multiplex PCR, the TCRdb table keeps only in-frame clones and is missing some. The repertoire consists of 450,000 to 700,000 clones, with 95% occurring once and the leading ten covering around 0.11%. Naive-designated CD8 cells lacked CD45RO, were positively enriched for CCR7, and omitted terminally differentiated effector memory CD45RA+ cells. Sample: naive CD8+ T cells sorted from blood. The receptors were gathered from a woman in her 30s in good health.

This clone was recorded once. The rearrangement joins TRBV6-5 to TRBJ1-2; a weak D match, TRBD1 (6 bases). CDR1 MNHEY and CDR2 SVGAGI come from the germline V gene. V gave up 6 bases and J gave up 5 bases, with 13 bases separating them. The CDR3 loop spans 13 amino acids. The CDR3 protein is CASRNRVTYGYTF. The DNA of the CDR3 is TGTGCCAGCAGAAACAGGGTGACATATGGCTACACCTTC.

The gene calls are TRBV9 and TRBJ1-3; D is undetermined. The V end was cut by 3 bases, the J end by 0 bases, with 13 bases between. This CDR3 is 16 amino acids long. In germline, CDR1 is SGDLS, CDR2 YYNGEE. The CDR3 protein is CASSAEWSSSGNTIYF. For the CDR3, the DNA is TGTGCCAGCAGCGCCGAGTGGAGCAGCTCTGGAAACACCATATATTTT.

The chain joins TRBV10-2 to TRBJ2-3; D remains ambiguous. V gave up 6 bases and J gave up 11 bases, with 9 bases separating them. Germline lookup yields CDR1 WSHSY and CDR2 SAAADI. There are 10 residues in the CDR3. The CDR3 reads CASRGKEQYF. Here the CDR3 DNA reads TGCGCCAGCAGGGGAAAAGAGCAGTATTTT.

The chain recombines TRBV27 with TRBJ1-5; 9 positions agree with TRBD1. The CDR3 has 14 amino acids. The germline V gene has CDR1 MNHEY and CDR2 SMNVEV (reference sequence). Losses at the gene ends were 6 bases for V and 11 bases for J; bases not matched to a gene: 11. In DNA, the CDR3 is TGTGCCAGCAGCGAGGGACAGGGTTTCAGGTCCCAGCATTTT. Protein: CASSEGQGFRSQHF.

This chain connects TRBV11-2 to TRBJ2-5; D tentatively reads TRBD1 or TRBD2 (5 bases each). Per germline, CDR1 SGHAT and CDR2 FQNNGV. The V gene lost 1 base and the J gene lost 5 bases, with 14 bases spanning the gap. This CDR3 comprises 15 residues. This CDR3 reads CASSLAGWGKETQYF. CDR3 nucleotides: TGTGCCAGCAGCTTAGCGGGGTGGGGGAAGGAGACCCAGTACTTC.

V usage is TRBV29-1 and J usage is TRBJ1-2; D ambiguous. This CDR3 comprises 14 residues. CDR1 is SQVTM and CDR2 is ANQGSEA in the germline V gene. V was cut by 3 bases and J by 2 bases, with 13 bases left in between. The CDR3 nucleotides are TGCAGCGTTGAGTGGGAGGGCACAAACTATGGCTACACCTTC. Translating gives CSVEWEGTNYGYTF.

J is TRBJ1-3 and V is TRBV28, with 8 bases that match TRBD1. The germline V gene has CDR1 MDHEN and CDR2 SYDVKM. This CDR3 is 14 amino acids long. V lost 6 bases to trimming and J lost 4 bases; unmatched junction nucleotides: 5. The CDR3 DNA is TGTGCCAGCAGCCGCAGGGGGCTCGGAAACACCATATATTTT. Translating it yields CASSRRGLGNTIYF.

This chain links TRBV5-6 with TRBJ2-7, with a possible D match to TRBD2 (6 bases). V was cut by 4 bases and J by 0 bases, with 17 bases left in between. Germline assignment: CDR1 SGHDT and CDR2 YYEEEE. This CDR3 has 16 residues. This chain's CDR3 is CASSNNRDWNSYEQYF. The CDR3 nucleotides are TGTGCCAGCAGCAACAATAGGGACTGGAACTCCTACGAGCAGTACTTC.

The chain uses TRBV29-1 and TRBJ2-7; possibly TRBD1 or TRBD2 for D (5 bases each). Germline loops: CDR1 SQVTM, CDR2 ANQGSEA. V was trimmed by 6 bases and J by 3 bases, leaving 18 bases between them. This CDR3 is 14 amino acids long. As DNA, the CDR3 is TGCAGCGTCACCGGGACCGAACCTCGCTACGAGCAGTACTTC. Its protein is CSVTGTEPRYEQYF.

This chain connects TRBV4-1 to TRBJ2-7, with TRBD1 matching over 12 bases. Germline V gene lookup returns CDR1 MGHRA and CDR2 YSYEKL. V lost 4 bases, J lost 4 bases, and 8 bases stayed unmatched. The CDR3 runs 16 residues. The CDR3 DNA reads TGCGCCAGCAGCCTTTCCCGGGACAGGGGGCAGTACGAGCAGTACTTC. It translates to CASSLSRDRGQYEQYF.

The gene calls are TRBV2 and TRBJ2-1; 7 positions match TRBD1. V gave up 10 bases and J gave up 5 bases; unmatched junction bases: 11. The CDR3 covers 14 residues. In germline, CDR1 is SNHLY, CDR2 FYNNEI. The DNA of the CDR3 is TGTGCCACCGCCCGGGACAGAAACAACAATGAGCAGTTCTTC. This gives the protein CATARDRNNNEQFF.

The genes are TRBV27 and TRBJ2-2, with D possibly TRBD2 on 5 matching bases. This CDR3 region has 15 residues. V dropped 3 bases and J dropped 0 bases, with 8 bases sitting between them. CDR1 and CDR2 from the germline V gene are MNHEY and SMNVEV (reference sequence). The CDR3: CASSFGRANTGELFF. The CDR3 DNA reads TGTGCCAGCAGTTTTGGGCGGGCGAACACCGGGGAGCTGTTTTTT.

CDR3 in amino acids: CASSSSTPLDGRNEQYF. The CDR3 DNA is TGTGCCAGCAGCTCATCCACTCCCTTAGACGGGAGGAACGAGCAGTACTTC. The V call is TRBV7-9, the J call TRBJ2-7, with TRBD2 identical over 7 bases. The CDR3 consists of 17 residues. CDR1 and CDR2 (germline): SEHNR, FQNEAQ (reference sequence). Trimming took 4 bases from V and 5 from J; bases not matched to a gene: 17.

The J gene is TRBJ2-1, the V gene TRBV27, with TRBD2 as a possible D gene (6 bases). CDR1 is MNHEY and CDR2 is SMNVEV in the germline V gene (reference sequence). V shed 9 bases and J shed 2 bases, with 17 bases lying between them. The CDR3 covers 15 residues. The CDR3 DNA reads TGTGCCAGTTCTTGGGGCGGGAACACCTACAATGAGCAGTTCTTC. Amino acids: CASSWGGNTYNEQFF.

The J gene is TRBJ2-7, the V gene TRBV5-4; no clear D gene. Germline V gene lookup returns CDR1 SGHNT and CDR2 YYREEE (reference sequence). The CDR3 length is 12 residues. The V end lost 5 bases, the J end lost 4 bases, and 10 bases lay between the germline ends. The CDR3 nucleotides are TGTGCCAGCAGTTTCGGAAGATACGAGCAGTACTTC. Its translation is CASSFGRYEQYF.

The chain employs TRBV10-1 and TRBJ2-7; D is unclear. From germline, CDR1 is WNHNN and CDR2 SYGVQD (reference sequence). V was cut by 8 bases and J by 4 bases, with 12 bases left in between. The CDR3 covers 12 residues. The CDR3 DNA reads TGCGCCAGCGGCTACAGCTCTTACGAGCAGTACTTC. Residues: CASGYSSYEQYF.

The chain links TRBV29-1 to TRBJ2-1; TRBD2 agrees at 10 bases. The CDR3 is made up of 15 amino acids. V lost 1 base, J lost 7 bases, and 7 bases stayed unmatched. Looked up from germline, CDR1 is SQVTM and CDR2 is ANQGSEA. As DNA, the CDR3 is TGCAGCGTTGAAGGTGTATTAGCGGGGGGAAATGAGCAGTTCTTC. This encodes CSVEGVLAGGNEQFF.

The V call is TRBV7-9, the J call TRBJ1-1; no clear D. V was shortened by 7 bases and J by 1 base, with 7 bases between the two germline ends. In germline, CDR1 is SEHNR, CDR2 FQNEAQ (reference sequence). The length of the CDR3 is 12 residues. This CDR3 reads CASNEQNTEAFF. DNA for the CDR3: TGTGCCAGCAACGAACAGAACACTGAAGCTTTCTTT.

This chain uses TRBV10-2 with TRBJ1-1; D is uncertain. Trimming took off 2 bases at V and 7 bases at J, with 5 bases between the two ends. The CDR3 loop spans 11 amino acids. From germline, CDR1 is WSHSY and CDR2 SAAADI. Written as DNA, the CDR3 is TGCGCCAGCAGTGAGGGACGTGAAGCTTTCTTT. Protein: CASSEGREAFF.

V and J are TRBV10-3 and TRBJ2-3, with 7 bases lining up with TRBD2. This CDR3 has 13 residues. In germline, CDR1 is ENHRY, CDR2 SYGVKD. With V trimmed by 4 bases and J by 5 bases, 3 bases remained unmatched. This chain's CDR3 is CAISGTREDTQYF. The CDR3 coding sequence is TGTGCCATCAGTGGGACTAGAGAAGATACGCAGTATTTT.

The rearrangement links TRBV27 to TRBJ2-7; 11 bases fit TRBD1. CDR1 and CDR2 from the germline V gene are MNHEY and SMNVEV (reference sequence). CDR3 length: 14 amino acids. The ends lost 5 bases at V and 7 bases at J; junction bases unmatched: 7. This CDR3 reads CASSAGTGGWEQYF. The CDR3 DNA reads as TGTGCCAGCAGTGCAGGGACAGGGGGTTGGGAGCAGTACTTC.

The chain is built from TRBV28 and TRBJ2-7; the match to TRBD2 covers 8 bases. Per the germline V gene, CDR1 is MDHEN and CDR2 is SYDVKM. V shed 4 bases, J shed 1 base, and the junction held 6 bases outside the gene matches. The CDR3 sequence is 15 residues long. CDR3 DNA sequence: TGTGCCAGCAGTTCTACTAGCGGCATGTCCTACGAGCAGTACTTC. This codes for CASSSTSGMSYEQYF. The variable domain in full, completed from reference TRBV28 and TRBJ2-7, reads DVKVTQSSRYLVKRTGEKVFLECVQDMDHENMFWYRQDPGLGLRLIYFSYDVKMKEKGDIPEGYSVSREKKERFSLILESASTNQTSMYLCASSSTSGMSYEQYFGPGTRLTVT.

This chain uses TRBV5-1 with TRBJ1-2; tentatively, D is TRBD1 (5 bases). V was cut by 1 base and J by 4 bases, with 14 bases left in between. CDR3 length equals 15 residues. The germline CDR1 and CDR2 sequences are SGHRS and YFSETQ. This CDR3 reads CASSLSPRVGYGYTF. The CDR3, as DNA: TGCGCCAGCAGCTTGTCTCCCAGGGTGGGCTATGGCTACACCTTC.

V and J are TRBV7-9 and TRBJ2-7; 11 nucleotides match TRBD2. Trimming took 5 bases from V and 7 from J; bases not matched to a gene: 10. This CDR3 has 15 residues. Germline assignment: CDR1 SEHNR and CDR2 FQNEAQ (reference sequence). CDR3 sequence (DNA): TGTGCCAGCAGCCTTCTAGCGGGAGGCCTTCGAGAGCAGTACTTC. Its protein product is CASSLLAGGLREQYF.

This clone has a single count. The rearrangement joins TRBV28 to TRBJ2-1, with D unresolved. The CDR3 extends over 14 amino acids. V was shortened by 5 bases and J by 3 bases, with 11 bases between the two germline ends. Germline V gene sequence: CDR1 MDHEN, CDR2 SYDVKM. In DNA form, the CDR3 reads TGTGCCAGCAGTATCCCCGACGACTACAATGAGCAGTTCTTC. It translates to CASSIPDDYNEQFF.

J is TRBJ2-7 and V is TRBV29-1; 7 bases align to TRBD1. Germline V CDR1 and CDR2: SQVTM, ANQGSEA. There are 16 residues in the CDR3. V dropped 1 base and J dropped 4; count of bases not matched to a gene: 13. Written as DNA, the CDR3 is TGCAGCGTTGAAGGTGTATCGACAGGGAGTAGTTACGAGCAGTACTTC. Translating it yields CSVEGVSTGSSYEQYF.

The CDR3 region is CASSVMEGAGTDTQYF. The CDR3 DNA sequence: TGTGCCAGCAGTGTTATGGAGGGCGCCGGCACAGATACGCAGTATTTT. The gene calls are TRBV27 and TRBJ2-3, with D possibly being TRBD2 (6 bases). The germline V and J ends were trimmed by 5 bases and 1 base, with 16 bases remaining between them. The CDR3 has 16 residues. Per the germline V gene, CDR1 is MNHEY and CDR2 is SMNVEV (reference sequence).

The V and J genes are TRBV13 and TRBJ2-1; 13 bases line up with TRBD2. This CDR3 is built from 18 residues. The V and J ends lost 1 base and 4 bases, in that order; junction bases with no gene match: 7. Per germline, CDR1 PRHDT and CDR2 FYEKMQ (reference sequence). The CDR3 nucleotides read TGTGCCAGCAGCTTAGAGTGGACTAGCGGGAGAGGGTACAATGAGCAGTTCTTC. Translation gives CASSLEWTSGRGYNEQFF.